These 19 T cell receptor beta chains share one sample of origin, sequenced in a study of T cell responses to AZD1222 COVID-19 vaccine. Some clones are missing from TCRdb's copy, which holds only in-frame ones; the method was immunoSEQ multiplex PCR. The sample has 150,000 to 200,000 clones; about nine tenths are singletons. The sample was peripheral blood, taken on day 0 of AZD1222 vaccination. The receptors here all came from an adult in good health.

The sample holds one count of this clone. V gene TRBV29-1 combines with J gene TRBJ1-3; D unclear. Germline lookup yields CDR1 SQVTM and CDR2 ANQGSEA. V lost 0 bases, J lost 0 bases, and 6 bases lay in between. CDR3 length: 14 amino acids. The CDR3 loop reads CSVEDGTSGNTIYF. DNA for the CDR3: TGCAGCGTTGAAGATGGTACCTCTGGAAACACCATATATTTT.

V is TRBV3-1 (or the pseudogene TRBV3-2) and J is TRBJ2-1; TRBD1 might be the D (5 bases). The V end was cut by 8 bases, the J end by 3 bases, with 17 bases between. This CDR3 has 15 residues. The germline CDR1 and CDR2 sequences are LGHDT and YNNKEL (reference sequence). CDR3 sequence (DNA): TGTGCCAGCCAGGGCCCCCAAAGCCTCTACAATGAGCAGTTCTTC. Its translation is CASQGPQSLYNEQFF.

This clone was observed a few times. V usage is TRBV14 and J usage is TRBJ2-7, with D hard to call. V gave up 4 bases and J gave up 3 bases, with 10 bases separating them. CDR3 length: 13 amino acids. CDR1 and CDR2 from the germline V gene are SGHDN and FVKESK. The CDR3 sequence: CASSRASGYEQYF. The CDR3 bases are TGTGCCAGCAGCCGGGCTTCGGGCTACGAGCAGTACTTC.

The genes are TRBV25-1 and TRBJ2-2, with 9 bases matching TRBD2. This CDR3 has 16 amino acids. Germline CDR1 MGHDK, CDR2 SYGVNS. The trim removed 5 bases at V and 2 bases at J, leaving 6 bases unmatched. CDR3: CASSTIAGANTGELFF. In DNA, the CDR3 is TGTGCCAGCAGTACTATAGCGGGAGCTAACACCGGGGAGCTGTTTTTT.

J is TRBJ1-1 and V is TRBV27, with 8 bases fitting TRBD1. The germline CDR1 and CDR2 sequences are MNHEY and SMNVEV (reference sequence). V shed 6 bases and J 5 bases; nucleotides not matched to a gene: 8. The CDR3 is 14 residues long. The CDR3: CASSRRTGRTEAFF. The CDR3 nucleotides are TGTGCCAGCAGCAGGAGGACAGGGCGGACTGAAGCTTTCTTT.

The chain employs TRBV4-1 and TRBJ2-7; TRBD1 matches 9 bases. This CDR3 contains 15 residues. Trimming at V came to 2 bases and at J to 2 bases, leaving 4 bases not matched to a gene. The germline CDR1 and CDR2 sequences are MGHRA and YSYEKL. CDR3 in amino acids: CASSQPRDRAYEQYF. For the CDR3, the DNA is TGCGCCAGCAGCCAACCCCGGGACAGGGCCTACGAGCAGTACTTC.

The J gene is TRBJ2-1, the V gene TRBV6-2 or TRBV6-3; 12 nucleotides line up with TRBD2. Per germline, CDR1 MNHEY and CDR2 SVGEGT. V shed 5 bases and J 4 bases; nucleotides not matched to a gene: 6. The CDR3 contains 16 residues. The CDR3 DNA reads TGTGCCAGCAGTCGACTAGCGGGAGATGGTTACAATGAGCAGTTCTTC. It is translated as CASSRLAGDGYNEQFF.

J is TRBJ2-5 and V is TRBV5-1; 7 bases align to TRBD2. V was pared by 4 bases and J by 4 bases, with 10 bases of the junction left unmatched. Per germline, CDR1 SGHRS and CDR2 YFSETQ. The CDR3 spans 15 residues. This CDR3 is CASSQLGGVTETQYF. DNA of the CDR3: TGCGCCAGCAGCCAGCTGGGGGGGGTGACAGAGACCCAGTACTTC.

This clone was detected once. The chain has TRBV9 and TRBJ2-7; D possibly corresponds to TRBD2 (6 bases). Looked up from germline, CDR1 is SGDLS and CDR2 is YYNGEE. The CDR3 is 14 residues long. Trimming cost V 3 bases and J 6 bases, with 16 bases left between them. CDR3 protein: CASSARTMEAEQYF. The CDR3 DNA is TGTGCCAGCAGCGCCAGGACTATGGAGGCCGAGCAGTACTTC.

The chain uses TRBV5-1 and TRBJ2-7, with D possibly matching TRBD1 (5 bases). CDR1 and CDR2 from the germline V gene are SGHRS and YFSETQ. The CDR3 totals 15 residues. V lost 4 bases, J lost 2 bases, and 16 bases lay in between. CDR3 nucleotide sequence: TGCGCCAGCAGCCGGATCCAGGGCGCAACCTACGAGCAGTACTTC. Translation gives CASSRIQGATYEQYF.

The chain uses TRBV7-9 and TRBJ2-2, with 12 nucleotides matching TRBD2. This CDR3 region has 16 residues. In germline, CDR1 is SEHNR, CDR2 FQNEAQ (reference sequence). Trimming removed 8 bases from V and 4 bases from J; junction bases left unmatched: 8. The CDR3 DNA sequence: TGTGCCAGCCGCAGACTAGCGGGAGACAGCACCGGGGAGCTGTTTTTT. Protein product: CASRRLAGDSTGELFF.

The genes are TRBV4-1 and TRBJ2-1; tentatively, D is TRBD1 or TRBD2 (5 bases each). V lost 6 bases and J 3 bases, leaving 12 bases between the germline ends. Germline V gene sequence: CDR1 MGHRA, CDR2 YSYEKL. CDR3 length: 14 residues. CDR3 sequence (DNA): TGCGCCAGCAGTCGGGACGGCTTCTACAATGAGCAGTTCTTC. Residues: CASSRDGFYNEQFF.

The chain has TRBV9 and TRBJ2-3; 7 nucleotides match TRBD2. CDR1 and CDR2 from the germline V gene are SGDLS and YYNGEE. There are 16 residues in the CDR3. V was pared by 3 bases and J by 2 bases, with 9 bases of the junction left unmatched. For the CDR3, the DNA is TGTGCCAGCAGCGGGGGGGACTATCCTCCCACAGATACGCAGTATTTT. Residues: CASSGGDYPPTDTQYF.

V gene TRBV18 combines with J gene TRBJ2-5; possibly TRBD2 for D (5 bases). Germline V lookup: CDR1 KGHSH, CDR2 LQKENI. CDR3 size: 14 residues. The V end was cut by 2 bases, the J end by 3 bases, with 10 bases between. The CDR3 coding sequence is TGTGCCAGCTCACCATCTCTAGCTGAAGAGACCCAGTACTTC. Amino acid sequence: CASSPSLAEETQYF. The full variable domain, rest sourced from reference TRBV18 and TRBJ2-5, is NAGVMQNPRHLVRRRGQEARLRCSPMKGHSHVYWYRQLPEEGLKFMVYLQKENIIDESGMPKERFSAEFPKEGPSILRIQQVVRGDSAAYFCASSPSLAEETQYFGPGTRLLVL.

The chain carries TRBV7-2 and TRBJ1-5; no reliable D call. Germline V gene data show CDR1 as SGHTA and CDR2 as FQGNSA. The CDR3 contains 15 residues. V was trimmed by 6 bases and J by 5 bases, leaving 17 bases between them. In nucleotides, the CDR3 is TGTGCCAGCAGTCGCCAGGTGGGGTGGGATCAGCCCCAGCATTTT. This gives the protein CASSRQVGWDQPQHF.

For the CDR3, the DNA is TGCGCCAGCAGCTCAAGGGACAGGGCGTTCCACGAGCAGTACTTC. It codes for CASSSRDRAFHEQYF. This chain joins TRBV5-1 and TRBJ2-7; the match to TRBD1 covers 9 bases. Germline V gives CDR1 SGHRS, CDR2 YFSETQ. The CDR3 sequence is 15 residues long. The trim removed 3 bases at V and 5 bases at J, leaving 9 bases unmatched.

The rearrangement uses TRBV7-3 and TRBJ2-7; D possibly corresponds to TRBD1 (5 bases). The CDR3 covers 15 residues. V was shortened by 1 base and J by 2 bases, with 12 bases between the two germline ends. Germline V lookup: CDR1 SGHTA, CDR2 FQGTGA. This CDR3 is CASSLSQGSPYEQYF. The CDR3 DNA reads TGTGCCAGCAGCTTAAGCCAGGGCTCCCCCTACGAGCAGTACTTC.

This chain connects TRBV27 to TRBJ1-1; D not resolved. Germline V CDR1 and CDR2: MNHEY, SMNVEV (reference sequence). V lost 6 bases and J 1 base, leaving 15 bases between the germline ends. The CDR3 contains 15 residues. CDR3 region: CASRLDRLANTEAFF. The CDR3 region has the DNA TGTGCCAGCAGGCTCGATAGGCTGGCGAACACTGAAGCTTTCTTT.

V and J are TRBV28 and TRBJ1-4; the D gene is possibly TRBD1 (5 bases). Germline V gene sequence: CDR1 MDHEN, CDR2 SYDVKM. The CDR3 sequence is 12 residues long. V was cut by 8 bases and J by 7 bases, with 11 bases left in between. The CDR3 DNA reads TGTGCCAGCGGGCAGCAGGGTGAAAAACTGTTTTTT. Translating gives CASGQQGEKLFF. The full variable domain, its missing parts supplied by reference TRBV28 and TRBJ1-4, is DVKVTQSSRYLVKRTGEKVFLECVQDMDHENMFWYRQDPGLGLRLIYFSYDVKMKEKGDIPEGYSVSREKKERFSLILESASTNQTSMYLCASGQQGEKLFFGSGTQLSVL.